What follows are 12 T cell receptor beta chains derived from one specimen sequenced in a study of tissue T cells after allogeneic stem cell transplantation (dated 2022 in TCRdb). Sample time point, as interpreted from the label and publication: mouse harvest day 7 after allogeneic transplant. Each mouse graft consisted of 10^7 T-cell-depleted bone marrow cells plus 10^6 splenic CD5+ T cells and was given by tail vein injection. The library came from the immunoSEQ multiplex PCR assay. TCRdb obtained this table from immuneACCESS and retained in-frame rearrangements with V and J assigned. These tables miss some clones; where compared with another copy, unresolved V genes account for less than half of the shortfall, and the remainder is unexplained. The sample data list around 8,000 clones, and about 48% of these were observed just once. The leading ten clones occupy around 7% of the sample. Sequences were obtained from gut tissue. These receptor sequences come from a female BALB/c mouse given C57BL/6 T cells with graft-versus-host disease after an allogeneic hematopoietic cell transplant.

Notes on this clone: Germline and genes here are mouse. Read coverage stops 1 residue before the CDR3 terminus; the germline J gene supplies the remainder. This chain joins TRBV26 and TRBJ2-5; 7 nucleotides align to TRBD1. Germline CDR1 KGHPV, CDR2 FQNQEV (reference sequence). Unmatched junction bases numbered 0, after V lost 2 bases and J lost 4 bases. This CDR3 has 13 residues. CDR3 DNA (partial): TGTGCCAGCAGTCTGGGACAGGAAGACACCCAGTAC. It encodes CASSLGQEDTQY. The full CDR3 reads CASSLGQEDTQYF.

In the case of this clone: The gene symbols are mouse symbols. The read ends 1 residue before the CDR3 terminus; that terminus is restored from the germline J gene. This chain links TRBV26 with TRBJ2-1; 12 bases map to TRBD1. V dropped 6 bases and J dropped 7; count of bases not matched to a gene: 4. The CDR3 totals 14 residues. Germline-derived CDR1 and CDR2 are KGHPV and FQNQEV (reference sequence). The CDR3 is CASRGQGALAEQFF. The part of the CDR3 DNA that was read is TGTGCCAGCAGGGGACAGGGGGCCTTGGCTGAGCAGTTC.

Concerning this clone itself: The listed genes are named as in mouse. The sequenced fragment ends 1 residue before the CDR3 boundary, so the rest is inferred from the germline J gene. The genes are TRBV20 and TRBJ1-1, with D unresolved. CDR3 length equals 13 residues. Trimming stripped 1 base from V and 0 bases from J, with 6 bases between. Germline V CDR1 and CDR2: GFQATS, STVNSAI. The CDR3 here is CGARVQANTEVFF. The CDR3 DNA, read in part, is TGTGGTGCTAGGGTTCAAGCAAACACAGAAGTCTTC.

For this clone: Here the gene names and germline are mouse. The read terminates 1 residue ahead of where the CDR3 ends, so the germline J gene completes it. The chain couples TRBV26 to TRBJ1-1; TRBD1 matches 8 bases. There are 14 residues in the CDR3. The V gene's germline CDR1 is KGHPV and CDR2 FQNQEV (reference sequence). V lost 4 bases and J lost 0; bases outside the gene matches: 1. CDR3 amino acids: CASSPTGANTEVFF. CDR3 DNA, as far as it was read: TGTGCCAGCAGTCCGACAGGGGCAAACACAGAAGTCTTC. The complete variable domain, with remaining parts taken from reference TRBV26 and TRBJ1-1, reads NSKVIQTPRYLVKGQGQKAKMRCIPEKGHPVVFWYQQNKNNEFKFLINFQNQEVLQQIDMTEKRFSAECPSNSPCSLEIQSSEAGDSALYLCASSPTGANTEVFFGKGTRLTVV.

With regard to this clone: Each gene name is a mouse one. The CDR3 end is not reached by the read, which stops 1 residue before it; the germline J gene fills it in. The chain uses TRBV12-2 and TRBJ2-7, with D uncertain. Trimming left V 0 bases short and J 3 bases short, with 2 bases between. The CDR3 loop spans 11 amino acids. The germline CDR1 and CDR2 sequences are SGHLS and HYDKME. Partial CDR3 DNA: TGTGCCAGCTCTCTCGTCTATGAACAGTAC. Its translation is CASSLVYEQY. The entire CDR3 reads CASSLVYEQYF.

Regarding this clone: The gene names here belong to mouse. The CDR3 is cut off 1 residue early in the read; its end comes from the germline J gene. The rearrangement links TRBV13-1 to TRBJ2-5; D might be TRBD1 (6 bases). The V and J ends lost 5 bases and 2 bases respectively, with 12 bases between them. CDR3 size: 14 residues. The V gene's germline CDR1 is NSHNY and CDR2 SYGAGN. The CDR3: CASRAGTSQDTQYF. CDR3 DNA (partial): TGTGCCAGCAGGGCCGGGACATCCCAAGACACCCAGTAC.

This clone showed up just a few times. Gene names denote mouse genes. CDR3 in amino acids: CASSDQGRGNQAPLF. The CDR3 bases that were read are TGTGCCAGCAGTGACCAGGGACGGGGCAACCAGGCTCCGCTT. This chain connects TRBV13-3 to TRBJ1-5, with D possibly TRBD1 on 5 matching bases. The CDR3 end falls 1 residue outside the read, so it is completed with the germline J gene. Germline CDR1 is NNHDY and CDR2 is SYVADS. Trimming removed 2 bases from V and 3 bases from J, with 12 bases in between. The CDR3 is 15 residues long.

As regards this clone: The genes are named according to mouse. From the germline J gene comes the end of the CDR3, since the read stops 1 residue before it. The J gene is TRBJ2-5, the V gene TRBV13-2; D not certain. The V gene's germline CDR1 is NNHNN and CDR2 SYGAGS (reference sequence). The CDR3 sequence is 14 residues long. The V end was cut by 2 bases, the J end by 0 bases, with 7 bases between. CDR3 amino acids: CASGDNLNQDTQYF. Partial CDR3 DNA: TGTGCCAGCGGTGACAATCTTAACCAAGACACCCAGTAC.

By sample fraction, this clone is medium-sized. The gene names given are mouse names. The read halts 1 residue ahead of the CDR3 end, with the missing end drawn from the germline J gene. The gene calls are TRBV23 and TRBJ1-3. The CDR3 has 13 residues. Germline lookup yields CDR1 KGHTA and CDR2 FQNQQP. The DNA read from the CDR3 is TGCTCCAGCAGGGGGAATTCTGGAAATACGCTCTAT. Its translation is CSSRGNSGNTLY. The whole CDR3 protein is CSSRGNSGNTLYF.

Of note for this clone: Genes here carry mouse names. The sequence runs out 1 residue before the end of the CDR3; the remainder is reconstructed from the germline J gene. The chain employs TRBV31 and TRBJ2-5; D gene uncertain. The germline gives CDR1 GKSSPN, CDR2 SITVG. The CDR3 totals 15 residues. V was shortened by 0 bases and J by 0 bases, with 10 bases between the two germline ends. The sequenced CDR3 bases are TGTGCCTGGAGTCTAACAGACTTTAACCAAGACACCCAGTAC. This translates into CAWSLTDFNQDTQY. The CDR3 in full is CAWSLTDFNQDTQYF.

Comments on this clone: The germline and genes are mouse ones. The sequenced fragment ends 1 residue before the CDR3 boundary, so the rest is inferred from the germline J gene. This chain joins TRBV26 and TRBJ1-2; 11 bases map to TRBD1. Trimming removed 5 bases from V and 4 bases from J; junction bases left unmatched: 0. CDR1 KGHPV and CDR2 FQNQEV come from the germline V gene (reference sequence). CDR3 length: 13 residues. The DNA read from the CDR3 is TGTGCCAGCAGTGGGACAGGGGGCTCCGACTACACC. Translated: CASSGTGGSDYT. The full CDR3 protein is CASSGTGGSDYTF. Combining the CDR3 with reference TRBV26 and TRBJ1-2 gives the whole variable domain NSKVIQTPRYLVKGQGQKAKMRCIPEKGHPVVFWYQQNKNNEFKFLINFQNQEVLQQIDMTEKRFSAECPSNSPCSLEIQSSEAGDSALYLCASSGTGGSDYTFGSGTRLLVI.

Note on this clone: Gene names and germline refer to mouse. This chain's CDR3 is CASSLSSRGLVFF. The CDR3 DNA, read in part, is TGTGCCAGCAGTCTGTCGAGCAGGGGGCTGGTCTTC. V is TRBV26 and J is TRBJ1-1; 8 bases are a match to TRBD1. The CDR3 is cut off 1 residue early in the read; its end comes from the germline J gene. The ends lost 0 bases at V and 11 bases at J; junction bases unmatched: 5. The CDR3 loop spans 13 amino acids. CDR1 is KGHPV and CDR2 is FQNQEV in the germline V gene (reference sequence).